This T cell receptor beta chain was sequenced during a study of shared clonotypes between healthy human individuals (dated by TCRdb to between 2020 and 2021). Regarding the complete study: A few men and a couple of women, aged 18 to 49 years, made up the cohort. Per donor, leukapheresis produced somewhere between about 0.85 and 10 billion PBMCs. To increase sequencing depth and limit assay-specific biases, different laboratories used diverse techniques to prepare libraries and sequence TCR repertoires. For each donor, three plates each were used for CD4 naive and CD4 memory, two plates were used for CD8 naive, and one plate was used for CD8 memory. Blood TCR repertoires of a handful of healthy adults were deeply sequenced to estimate repertoire size and the extent of clonotype sharing between individuals.

A remark on this clone: Its antigen has not been determined. No much larger clonotype is one base removed from it; base qualities were not supplied.

TCR CDR3 regions were amplified from genomic DNA by multiplex PCR using the deep immunoSEQ assay. Extracted genomic DNA from each cell subset was spread evenly across all wells of several immunoSEQ 96-well plates, with each plate serving as a replicate. Each replicate PCR for sorted subsets received around 200 ng genomic DNA, equal to around 32,000 T cell genomes. Purified libraries were quantified with a Qubit 3.0 fluorometer, sized on a Bioanalyzer 2100, and re-quantified with the KAPA Library Quantification kit. A separate single-read 150-cycle Illumina NextSeq 550 flow cell was used to sequence each immunoSEQ 96-well plate. The authors' analysis ran thus. Because the immunoSEQ output included only junctional sequences and no quality scores, the filtering could not be the same as the filtering used for full-length reads. To assign V/J genes and CDR3, sequences were annotated using PyIR, a Python wrapper for IgBLAST v1.9, with IMGT germline references. Reads were removed for weak V/J assignments (E-value above 1e-6), missing CDR3, stop codons, out-of-frame junctions, or ambiguous translated residues. V3J clonotypes were defined as sequences sharing an identical inferred V gene, J gene, and CDR3 amino acid sequence. Percentage overlap between repertoires was computed as shared unique clonotypes divided by the size of the smaller repertoire. Repertoire richness was assessed with RTK rarefaction, the Chao1 estimator, and Recon v2.1 estimates of unobserved clonotypes. Generation probabilities were computed with OLGA for all TCRbeta clonotypes obtained by the gDNA method from four donors. As stored in TCRdb, this immuneACCESS dataset retains in-frame rearrangements with V and J assigned. A fraction of the clones does not appear; measured against another copy, unresolved V genes explain less than half of the discrepancy, and the remainder lacks a known reason. V, J and clone size reflect that table, while D and trimming were determined from the DNA. This sample comprises about 710,000 clones, just under 75% of them detected only once. The top ten clonotypes cover under 2% of the sample.

From cysteine to phenylalanine, the CDR3 is 17 amino acids long. Here the CDR3 DNA is all that survives: 51 bases in frame from base 1. Per the germline V gene (reference sequence), MNHEY is the CDR1 and SMNVEV is the CDR2. Trimming removed 0 bases from V and 1 base from J, leaving 15 bases between the germline ends. Broader findings and caveats from the paper: Incomplete sequencing was indicated by rarefaction of sorted-subset datasets, despite the large sequencing depth. Naive subsets generally had larger estimated clonotype richness than memory subsets. About 5% of naive CD4, 3.5% of naive CD8, 2.3% of memory CD4, and over 0.35% of memory CD8 clonotypes were shared across several donors. Higher generation probabilities were observed for clonotypes shared by all four sorted-subset donors than for non-shared clonotypes. Pairwise subsampling indicated that sequencing depth was expected to affect the degree of clonotype sharing among donors. Only blood was sampled, and tissue TCR repertoires likely differ from those in blood. Because the study included a small number of donors, the genetic and exposure-history diversity represented was limited.

The donors were healthy, HIV-negative adults who had no recently reported acute infections or vaccinations. All donors were Caucasian adults living in Nashville, Tennessee, USA. CD4+ T cells were enriched through magnetic negative selection, after which naive cells were positively selected on CD45RA and the remaining negative fraction served as the memory subset. Blood was collected by leukapheresis, and PBMCs were isolated by Ficoll-Histopaque density gradient centrifugation and then cryopreserved in liquid nitrogen vapor phase. Analytical flow cytometry was used to check the purity and quantity of each magnetically sorted T cell population. Genomic DNA was isolated from every sorted fraction and measured by UV absorbance on a Nanodrop 2000c.

The rearrangement joined TRBV27 to TRBJ1-2; tentative D gene TRBD1, with 5 bases matching. Input material: memory CD4+ T cells sorted from blood. Reading the label with the study, this specimen's cell subset or site is: CD45RA-negative fraction. The TCR comes from a woman aged 30 to 39 in good health. The CDR3 region reads CASSLSWGGRSNYGYTF. The DNA is as follows: TGTGCCAGCAGTTTATCATGGGGGGGACGGAGTAACTATGGCTACACCTTC.